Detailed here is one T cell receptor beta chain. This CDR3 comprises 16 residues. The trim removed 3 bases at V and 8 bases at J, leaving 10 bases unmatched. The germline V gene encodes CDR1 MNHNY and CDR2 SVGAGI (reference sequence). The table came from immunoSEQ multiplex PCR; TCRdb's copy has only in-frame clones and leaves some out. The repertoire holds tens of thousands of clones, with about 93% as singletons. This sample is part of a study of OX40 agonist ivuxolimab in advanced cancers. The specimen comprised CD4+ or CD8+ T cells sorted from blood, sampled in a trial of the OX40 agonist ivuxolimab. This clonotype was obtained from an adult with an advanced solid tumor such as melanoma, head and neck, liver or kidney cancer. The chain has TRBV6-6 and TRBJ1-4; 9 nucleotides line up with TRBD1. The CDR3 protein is CASSYPRQGVREKLFF. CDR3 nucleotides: TGTGCCAGCAGTTATCCCAGACAGGGGGTAAGGGAAAAACTGTTTTTT.